The TCR beta chain described here comes from a study of PD-1 blockade in classical Hodgkin lymphoma. Across the whole study: Administration of nivolumab to patients was at 3 mg/kg intravenously every 2 weeks.

The data were produced by immunoSEQ multiplex PCR, yet TCRdb's version contains in-frame clones alone and is incomplete. The repertoire holds tens of thousands of clones, 90% seen once, with roughly a tenth in the top ten. CDR3 length: 15 residues. The germline V gene has CDR1 MDHEN and CDR2 SYDVKM. Germline trimming cut 5 bases from V and 8 bases from J; bases unmatched to any gene: 12. Brentuximab vedotin exposure varied among the patients, all of whom had relapsed after autologous stem cell transplantation. Sequenced material: peripheral blood mononuclear cells (PBMCs), taken at baseline. The sequence was collected from a human donor with classical Hodgkin lymphoma. V usage is TRBV28 and J usage is TRBJ2-1; 7 bases align to TRBD2. In DNA, the CDR3 is TGTGCCAGCAGTGGTGCGGCGGGAGCTAGCGATGAGCAGTTCTTC. This sequence encodes CASSGAAGASDEQFF.